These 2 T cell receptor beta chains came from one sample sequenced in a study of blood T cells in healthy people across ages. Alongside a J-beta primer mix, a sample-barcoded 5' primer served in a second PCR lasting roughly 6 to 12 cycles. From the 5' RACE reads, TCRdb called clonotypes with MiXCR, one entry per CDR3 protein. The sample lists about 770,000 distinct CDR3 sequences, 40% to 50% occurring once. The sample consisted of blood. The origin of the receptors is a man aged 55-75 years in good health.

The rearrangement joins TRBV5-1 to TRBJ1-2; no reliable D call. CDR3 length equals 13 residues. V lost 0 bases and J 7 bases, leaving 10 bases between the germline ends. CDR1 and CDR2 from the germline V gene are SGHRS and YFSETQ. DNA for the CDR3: TGCGCCAGCAGCTTGGTGAAGGAGACTGGCTACACCTTC. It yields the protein CASSLVKETGYTF.

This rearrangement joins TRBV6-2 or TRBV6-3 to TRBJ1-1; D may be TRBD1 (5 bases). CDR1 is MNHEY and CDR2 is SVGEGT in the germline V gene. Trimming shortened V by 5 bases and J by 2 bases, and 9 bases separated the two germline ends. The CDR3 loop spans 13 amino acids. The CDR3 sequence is CASSIQVNTEAFF. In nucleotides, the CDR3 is TGTGCCAGCAGTATACAGGTAAACACTGAAGCTTTCTTT.